This T cell receptor beta chain was recovered during a study of blood T cells in healthy people across ages. Alongside a J-beta primer mix, a sample-barcoded 5' primer served in a second PCR lasting roughly 6 to 12 cycles. TCRdb fed the 5' RACE reads into MiXCR, producing one record per CDR3 protein. Of hundreds of thousands of distinct CDR3 sequences listed, roughly three fifths are singletons. Study-wide results and caveats: Long-lived donors exceeded aged donors in naive CD4+ cells and diversity.

The CDR3 totals 15 residues. Germline assignment: CDR1 KGHSH and CDR2 LQKENI. V lost 4 bases, J lost 8 bases, and 6 bases stayed unmatched. Comment on this clonotype: Its matching antigen is unknown.

The sample comprised blood. The receptor's source is a man aged 35 to 55 in good health. The chain joins TRBV18 to TRBJ1-6, with TRBD1 matching 9 bases. Written as DNA, the CDR3 is TGTGCCAGCTCACGCCCCGGGACAGGGTATTCACCCCTCCACTTT. Translating gives CASSRPGTGYSPLHF. The whole variable domain, filled in from reference TRBV18 and TRBJ1-6, reads NAGVMQNPRHLVRRRGQEARLRCSPMKGHSHVYWYRQLPEEGLKFMVYLQKENIIDESGMPKERFSAEFPKEGPSILRIQQVVRGDSAAYFCASSRPGTGYSPLHFGNGTRLTVT.